This T cell receptor (beta chain) was sequenced for a study of cytomegalovirus exposure and HLA in healthy donors. Study-level results: A missense variant in DCLRE1C was later tied to TCR beta V- and J-gene trimming. A later analysis reported that several of the most significant clusters appeared to be linked to common viral pathogens, among them Epstein-Barr virus.

The germline V gene encodes CDR1 MNHEY and CDR2 SVGAGI. The V and J ends lost 1 base and 8 bases respectively, with 5 bases between them. This CDR3 is built from 11 residues. Primers included in the PCR were 60 Vbeta and 13 Jbeta primers. Produced via immunoSEQ multiplex PCR; TCRdb's table is partial and in-frame only. The table lists around 130,000 clones, with about 1.4% in the top ten. As regards this clone: What it binds is not known.

The chain carries TRBV6-5 and TRBJ1-2; the D is unclear. Source material: PBMCs. This clonotype was sampled from a woman aged 40 to 55 in good health and CMV-seronegative. The CDR3 reads CASSYLGGYTF. CDR3 DNA sequence: TGTGCCAGCAGTTACTTGGGCGGCTACACCTTC.